This TCR beta chain was retrieved from a study of T cells in Graves' hyperthyroidism and ophthalmopathy. Study-level findings and limits: The model predicted ophthalmopathy a median roughly 6.3 months before onset.

Diagnoses were established using clinical symptoms, serum thyroxine and TRAb, thyroid ultrasound and orbital computed tomography. Fresh peripheral blood, 10 ml, was the source of the PBMCs. Amplified regions were TCR beta CDR3 sequences from RNA transcripts. The HTBI primer set served for first-round RT-PCR of the TCR CDR3. A single record per CDR3 protein comes from TCRdb applying MiXCR to the multiplex PCR reads. The data contain hundreds of thousands of distinct CDR3 sequences, approximately 15% of them singletons. This clonotype occurred many times. Antigen: not known. Germline CDR1 MDHEN, CDR2 SYDVKM. Trimming took 1 base from V and 4 from J, leaving 8 bases between them. The CDR3 loop spans 14 amino acids.

Sequencing input: blood. The chain combines TRBV28 with TRBJ2-1; D is unclear. The receptor was derived from an older woman with Graves' ophthalmopathy. CDR3 amino acids: CASSLYSPYNEQFF. The CDR3 DNA reads as TGTGCCAGCAGTTTATACTCGCCGTACAATGAGCAGTTCTTC.